These T cell receptor beta chains were read from a single sample in a study of beta chain features in type 1 diabetes. Data came from immunoSEQ multiplex PCR; TCRdb stores just in-frame clones and leaves some out. The sample consists of 620,000 or so clones, around 16% of them appearing once. Input material: naive CD4+ T cells from blood. Receptor source: a man in his late teens or twenties in good health. The CDR3 runs from the conserved cysteine through the conserved F or W. The D gene is left open where the match is weak. Size values are once, few and many counts, or a class for expanded clones, and some rows have none.

J gene: TRBJ1-2; clone size: few; V gene: TRBV4-1; D gene: TRBD1; CDR3 protein: CASSQEGQGNYGYTF; CDR3 DNA: TGCGCCAGCAGCCAAGAGGGACAGGGAAATTATGGCTACACCTTC
J gene: TRBJ2-7; clone size: few; V gene: TRBV4-2; D gene: TRBD1; CDR3 protein: CASSQPGQSYEQYF; CDR3 DNA: TGTGCCAGCAGCCAACCGGGACAGAGTTACGAGCAGTACTTC
J gene: TRBJ2-2; clone size: NA; V gene: TRBV18; D gene: TRBD1; CDR3 protein: CASSPGQAPSNTGELFF; CDR3 DNA: TGTGCCAGCTCACCAGGACAGGCCCCCAGCAACACCGGGGAGCTGTTTTTT
J gene: TRBJ1-5; clone size: few; V gene: TRBV6-5; D gene: NA; CDR3 protein: CASSHGGNQPQHF; CDR3 DNA: TGTGCCAGCAGCCACGGGGGAAATCAGCCCCAGCATTTT
J gene: TRBJ2-7; clone size: NA; V gene: TRBV18; D gene: TRBD1; CDR3 protein: CASSPGQGAKGGEQYF; CDR3 DNA: TGTGCCAGCTCACCAGGTCAGGGGGCGAAAGGAGGCGAGCAGTACTTC
J gene: TRBJ2-7; clone size: NA; V gene: TRBV7-2; D gene: NA; CDR3 protein: CASRPPIYEQYF; CDR3 DNA: TGTGCCAGCAGACCTCCTATCTACGAGCAGTACTTC
J gene: TRBJ2-2; clone size: few; V gene: TRBV7-2; D gene: TRBD1; CDR3 protein: CASVRDRYTGELFF; CDR3 DNA: TGTGCCAGCGTCCGGGACAGATACACCGGGGAGCTGTTTTTT
J gene: TRBJ2-1; clone size: NA; V gene: TRBV4-3; D gene: NA; CDR3 protein: CASSQDIPDEQFF; CDR3 DNA: TGCGCCAGCAGCCAAGATATCCCAGATGAGCAGTTCTTC
J gene: TRBJ2-1; clone size: many; V gene: TRBV5-1; D gene: NA; CDR3 protein: CASSLGGTRREQFF; CDR3 DNA: TGCGCCAGCAGCTTGGGAGGGACCCGCCGTGAGCAGTTCTTC
J gene: TRBJ1-2; clone size: NA; V gene: TRBV28; D gene: NA; CDR3 protein: CASSLPGSYGYTF; CDR3 DNA: TGTGCCAGCAGTTTACCCGGGTCCTATGGCTACACCTTC
J gene: TRBJ2-1; clone size: NA; V gene: TRBV2; D gene: TRBD2; CDR3 protein: CASSLFSGGADEQFF; CDR3 DNA: TGTGCCAGCAGTCTATTTAGCGGGGGGGCAGATGAGCAGTTCTTC
J gene: TRBJ1-1; clone size: NA; V gene: TRBV5-4; D gene: NA; CDR3 protein: CASSYPLMNTEAFF; CDR3 DNA: TGTGCCAGCAGCTACCCGCTGATGAACACTGAAGCTTTCTTT
J gene: TRBJ2-3; clone size: NA; V gene: TRBV7-2; D gene: TRBD2; CDR3 protein: CASSLVNLGTSGGRNTQYF; CDR3 DNA: TGTGCCAGCAGCTTAGTGAACCTCGGGACTAGCGGGGGCAGGAATACGCAGTATTTT
J gene: TRBJ1-1; clone size: NA; V gene: TRBV7-2; D gene: TRBD1; CDR3 protein: CASSWDSQNTEAFF; CDR3 DNA: TGTGCCAGCAGTTGGGACAGTCAAAACACTGAAGCTTTCTTT
J gene: TRBJ1-2; clone size: NA; V gene: TRBV7-2; D gene: TRBD1; CDR3 protein: CASSFGTGGSYGYTF; CDR3 DNA: TGTGCCAGCAGCTTCGGGACAGGGGGGTCCTATGGCTACACCTTC
J gene: TRBJ1-4; clone size: few; V gene: TRBV6-5; D gene: TRBD1; CDR3 protein: CASRDRGSNEKLFF; CDR3 DNA: TGTGCCAGCAGGGACAGGGGAAGTAATGAAAAACTGTTTTTT
J gene: TRBJ2-1; clone size: few; V gene: TRBV9; D gene: TRBD1; CDR3 protein: CASSTYDREPYNEQFF; CDR3 DNA: TGTGCCAGCAGCACATATGACAGGGAACCCTACAATGAGCAGTTCTTC
J gene: TRBJ1-2; clone size: few; V gene: TRBV6-6; D gene: NA; CDR3 protein: CASSYRLYGYTF; CDR3 DNA: TGTGCCAGCAGTTATCGGCTCTATGGCTACACCTTC
J gene: TRBJ2-3; clone size: NA; V gene: TRBV7-3; D gene: NA; CDR3 protein: CASSPLGSTDTQYF; CDR3 DNA: TGTGCCAGCAGCCCTTTGGGGAGCACAGATACGCAGTATTTT
J gene: TRBJ2-2; clone size: NA; V gene: TRBV6-5; D gene: NA; CDR3 protein: CASRWGGGELFF; CDR3 DNA: TGTGCCAGCAGGTGGGGTGGCGGGGAGCTGTTTTTT
J gene: TRBJ2-3; clone size: NA; V gene: TRBV18; D gene: TRBD2; CDR3 protein: CASSPPGLAKDTQYF; CDR3 DNA: TGTGCCAGCTCACCGCCGGGACTAGCGAAAGATACGCAGTATTTT
J gene: TRBJ1-6; clone size: NA; V gene: TRBV11-1; D gene: TRBD1; CDR3 protein: CASSAPVSGQGRSPLHF; CDR3 DNA: TGTGCCAGCAGCGCCCCCGTCTCGGGACAGGGACGTTCACCCCTCCACTTT
J gene: TRBJ2-1; clone size: NA; V gene: TRBV2; D gene: NA; CDR3 protein: CASTKGAHTYNEQFF; CDR3 DNA: TGTGCCAGCACCAAAGGGGCCCATACCTACAATGAGCAGTTCTTC
J gene: TRBJ2-5; clone size: few; V gene: TRBV29-1; D gene: NA; CDR3 protein: CSVAPQGRGQREQYF; CDR3 DNA: TGCAGCGTCGCCCCACAGGGTAGAGGACAACGAGAGCAGTACTTC